This paragraph covers one TCR beta chain sequence. A single record per CDR3 protein comes from TCRdb applying MiXCR to the 5' RACE reads. The data contain 50,000 to 65,000 distinct CDR3 sequences, 6% to 8.5% of them singletons. Germline-derived CDR1 and CDR2 are SGHAT and FQNNGV. V shed 0 bases and J shed 0 bases, with 8 bases lying between them. This CDR3 region has 16 residues. These data come from a study of T cells after yellow fever vaccination. Study-level results: Most primary-vaccination clones recurred post-booster (roughly 97% CD4, around 86% CD8). A faster peak, day 5 versus 15, was reached by the weaker secondary response. Although most clonotypes did not, a small share appeared in both CD4 and CD8 compartments.

The chain recombines TRBV11-2 with TRBJ2-2; no clear D gene. The sequencing used CD8+ T cells not binding an NS4B(214-222) dextramer, sorted from PBMCs, collected about 41 days after the first yellow fever vaccination. The receptor's source is a man younger than 35 who received the YFV17D yellow fever vaccine. The CDR3 reads CASSLEGITNTGELFF. As DNA, the CDR3 is TGTGCCAGCAGCTTAGAGGGTATCACGAACACCGGGGAGCTGTTTTTT.